Listed below are T cell receptor beta chains from one sample, sequenced in a study of shared clonotypes between healthy human individuals. Method: immunoSEQ multiplex PCR; TCRdb's copy keeps in-frame clones and lacks some. The sample contains about 380,000 clones, 90% to 97% of which appear only once. The specimen was memory CD8+ T cells sorted from blood. These receptors were obtained from a man aged 25-40 years in good health. CDR3s include the opening cysteine and the closing phenylalanine or tryptophan. The D gene is left open where the match is weak. Rows may omit the clone size; those that give it use once, few, many or a size class.

size,J,V,D,CDR3,DNA
NA,TRBJ2-5,TRBV6-1,NA,CASSEIASRGTQYF,TGTGCCAGCAGTGAAATAGCGTCACGGGGGACCCAGTACTTC
NA,TRBJ1-1,TRBV28,NA,CASSSPRTEAFF,TGTGCCAGCAGTTCGCCCCGCACTGAAGCTTTCTTT
once,TRBJ1-3,TRBV5-6,NA,CASSRGSGLVGNTIYF,TGTGCCAGCAGCCGGGGGTCAGGGCTAGTTGGAAACACCATATATTTT
NA,TRBJ1-2,TRBV28,NA,CASSLLNNYGYTF,TGTGCCAGCAGTTTACTCAATAACTATGGCTACACCTTC
NA,TRBJ2-7,TRBV28,NA,CASSLATTGTWGEQYF,TGTGCCAGCAGTTTAGCCACGACAGGGACTTGGGGGGAGCAGTACTTC
NA,TRBJ2-7,TRBV5-6,TRBD1,CASRQTGTGSYEQYF,TGTGCCAGCAGACAAACCGGGACAGGCTCCTACGAGCAGTACTTC
NA,TRBJ1-2,TRBV28,NA,CASSLLGSYGYTF,TGTGCCAGCAGTTTACTCGGCAGCTATGGCTACACCTTC
NA,TRBJ2-6,TRBV4-1,NA,CASSQVPSGANVLTF,TGCGCCAGCAGCCAAGTGCCATCCGGGGCCAACGTCCTGACTTTC
NA,TRBJ2-1,TRBV2,TRBD2,CASSVSGRSNYEQFF,TGTGCCAGCAGTGTGAGCGGGAGATCCAACTATGAGCAGTTCTTC
NA,TRBJ2-3,TRBV5-8,NA,CATLLDTDTQYF,TGTGCCACCCTACTAGACACAGATACGCAGTATTTT
NA,TRBJ1-4,TRBV18,NA,CASSLETPNEKLFF,TGTGCCAGCTCACTAGAGACTCCGAATGAAAAACTGTTTTTT
NA,TRBJ1-6,TRBV7-3,NA,CASSFRGGDSPLHF,TGTGCCAGCAGCTTCAGGGGTGGAGATTCACCCCTCCACTTT
NA,TRBJ2-3,TRBV7-9,NA,CASSLAVTASTDTQYF,TGTGCCAGCAGCTTAGCCGTCACAGCTAGCACAGATACGCAGTATTTT
NA,TRBJ2-6,TRBV6-5,NA,CASRTLAGANVLTF,TGTGCCAGCAGGACCTTAGCTGGGGCCAACGTCCTGACTTTC
NA,TRBJ1-1,TRBV9,TRBD1,CASSVRTGGSEAFF,TGTGCCAGCAGCGTAAGGACAGGAGGGTCTGAAGCTTTCTTT
NA,TRBJ2-7,TRBV30,NA,CAWSVLRGSYEQYF,TGTGCCTGGAGTGTACTGCGGGGCTCCTACGAGCAGTACTTC